This entry lists 25 T cell receptor beta chains sequenced from one sample in a study of beta chain features in type 1 diabetes. Every isolated RNA sample was fully reverse transcribed, so sequencing captured expressed TCRB transcripts. Clones were read by immunoSEQ multiplex PCR, and TCRdb kept only the in-frame ones, dropping some. Of about 16,000 clones listed, 55% are singletons. Specimen: stem cell memory CD4+ T cells from blood. These receptors all come from a woman between 18 and 30 years old in good health.

This chain joins TRBV5-1 and TRBJ2-7; TRBD2 aligns across 8 bases. The CDR3 consists of 12 residues. V shed 3 bases, J shed 6 bases, and the junction held 2 bases outside the gene matches. Per the germline V gene, CDR1 is SGHRS and CDR2 is YFSETQ. The CDR3 reads CASSWSGGEQYF. CDR3 sequence (DNA): TGCGCCAGCAGCTGGAGCGGGGGCGAGCAGTACTTC.

CDR3 loop: CASSDAGPGLTQYF. The CDR3 nucleotides read TGTGCCAGCAGCGATGCGGGGCCCGGTCTTACGCAGTATTTT. This chain joins TRBV6-1 and TRBJ2-3; TRBD2 is a possible D gene (6 bases). The CDR3 has 14 amino acids. Germline V gene lookup returns CDR1 MNHNS and CDR2 SASEGT. The V end was cut by 6 bases, the J end by 8 bases, with 18 bases between.

The rearrangement uses TRBV6-6 and TRBJ1-2, with D possibly being TRBD1 (6 bases). The CDR3 sequence is 14 residues long. Between the trimmed V and J ends, which lost 5 bases and 3 bases, there was a span of 13 bases. Germline V gene sequence: CDR1 MNHNY, CDR2 SVGAGI (reference sequence). The CDR3 reads CASSPQGLDYGYTF. DNA for the CDR3: TGTGCCAGCAGTCCCCAGGGGTTAGACTATGGCTACACCTTC.

Written as DNA, the CDR3 is TGTGCCAGCAGTAGACTCGCGGGGGGGCCTACGTTCTTC. As protein: CASSRLAGGPTFF. V usage is TRBV6-5 and J usage is TRBJ2-1; 9 bases fit TRBD2. With V trimmed by 5 bases and J by 15 bases, 11 bases remained unmatched. The CDR3 extends over 13 amino acids. Germline V gene data show CDR1 as MNHEY and CDR2 as SVGAGI.

The J gene is TRBJ2-3, the V gene TRBV13; perhaps TRBD1 as D (5 bases). Germline V gene data show CDR1 as PRHDT and CDR2 as FYEKMQ (reference sequence). Between the trimmed V and J ends, which lost 2 bases and 4 bases, there was a span of 7 bases. This CDR3 has 13 residues. The CDR3 sequence: CASSLKGSDTQYF. The CDR3 nucleotides are TGTGCCAGCAGCTTAAAGGGGTCAGATACGCAGTATTTT. Full variable domain (missing parts from reference TRBV13 and TRBJ2-3): AAGVIQSPRHLIKEKRETATLKCYPIPRHDTVYWYQQGPGQDPQFLISFYEKMQSDKGSIPDRFSAQQFSDYHSELNMSSLELGDSALYFCASSLKGSDTQYFGPGTRLTVL.

This clone was found a few times. The chain is built from TRBV6-5 and TRBJ2-1; no clear D gene. The CDR3 covers 15 residues. V lost 0 bases and J 1 base, leaving 7 bases between the germline ends. CDR1 MNHEY and CDR2 SVGAGI come from the germline V gene. The CDR3 region is CASSYSGQSYNEQFF. Here the CDR3 DNA reads TGTGCCAGCAGTTACTCGGGCCAGTCCTACAATGAGCAGTTCTTC.

The gene calls are TRBV6-1 and TRBJ2-7; D possibly corresponds to TRBD1 (6 bases). Per the germline V gene, CDR1 is MNHNS and CDR2 is SASEGT. The CDR3 is made up of 14 amino acids. The V and J ends lost 2 bases and 1 base respectively, with 9 bases between them. The CDR3 loop is CASSETGRSYEQYF. In DNA, the CDR3 is TGTGCCAGCAGTGAAACAGGGCGTTCCTACGAGCAGTACTTC.

This clone was seen a few times. The chain couples TRBV7-8 to TRBJ1-2; 8 positions match TRBD1. In germline, CDR1 is SGHVS, CDR2 FQNEAQ. This CDR3 spans 14 amino acids. After removal of 6 bases from V and 8 bases from J, the junction contained 11 bases not matched to a gene. In nucleotides, the CDR3 is TGTGCCAGCAGTGCCACTGGACAGGGCAACGGCTACACCTTC. It yields the protein CASSATGQGNGYTF.

The chain has TRBV7-9 and TRBJ2-3, with TRBD2 matching over 10 bases. Trimming at V came to 4 bases and at J to 4 bases, leaving 11 bases not matched to a gene. This CDR3 has 17 residues. Germline V lookup: CDR1 SEHNR, CDR2 FQNEAQ (reference sequence). CDR3 residues: CASSWRGSSGSADTQYF. Here the CDR3 DNA reads TGTGCCAGCAGCTGGCGCGGCTCTAGCGGGAGCGCAGATACGCAGTATTTT. The full variable domain, its missing parts supplied by reference TRBV7-9 and TRBJ2-3, is DTGVSQNPRHKITKRGQNVTFRCDPISEHNRLYWYRQTLGQGPEFLTYFQNEAQLEKSRLLSDRFSAERPKGSFSTLEIQRTEQGDSAMYLCASSWRGSSGSADTQYFGPGTRLTVL.

The DNA for the CDR3 is TGTGCCAGCAGCGCGATAGGACAGGGGGCAGGCTATGGCTACACCTTC. Encoded protein: CASSAIGQGAGYGYTF. The J gene is TRBJ1-2, the V gene TRBV2; TRBD1 aligns across 11 bases. Germline CDR1 reads SNHLY; CDR2 reads FYNNEI. The CDR3 extends over 16 amino acids. Germline trimming cut 6 bases from V and 4 bases from J; bases unmatched to any gene: 10.

This clone was seen a handful of times. The chain links TRBV30 to TRBJ2-2; 10 positions agree with TRBD1. Germline CDR1 and CDR2: GTSNPN and SVGIG (reference sequence). The V gene end was trimmed by 4 bases and the J gene end by 9 bases; junction bases not matched to a gene: 11. The CDR3 totals 15 residues. The CDR3 DNA sequence: TGTGCCTGGATAAGGGACAGGGGTCAGTCCCGGGAGCTGTTTTTT. Translating it yields CAWIRDRGQSRELFF. Full variable domain (rest looked up from reference TRBV30 and TRBJ2-2): SQTIHQWPATLVQPVGSPLSLECTVEGTSNPNLYWYRQAAGRGLQLLFYSVGIGQISSEVPQNLSASRPQDRQFILSSKKLLLSDSGFYLCAWIRDRGQSRELFFGEGSRLTVL.

This clone was counted a few times. The chain combines TRBV10-3 with TRBJ2-5, with 13 bases that match TRBD2. TRBJ2-7 explains the end of the DNA better; the J call may be wrong. Germline V gene sequence: CDR1 ENHRY, CDR2 SYGVKD. The length of the CDR3 is 15 residues. CDR3 residues: CAISEPGLAGPEQYF. The CDR3 DNA follows: TGTGCCATCAGTGAGCCGGGACTAGCGGGGCCCGAGCAGTACTTC.

V usage is TRBV30 and J usage is TRBJ1-2, with a weak D call TRBD1 (5 bases). Looked up from germline, CDR1 is GTSNPN and CDR2 is SVGIG (reference sequence). Trimming pared 3 bases from V and 2 bases from J, leaving 22 bases between. CDR3 size: 17 residues. As DNA, the CDR3 is TGTGCCTGGAGCTCACCCGGGGGACTTCCCGGGAACTATGGCTACACCTTC. Its protein is CAWSSPGGLPGNYGYTF.

The rearrangement links TRBV7-2 to TRBJ1-1; 7 bases map to TRBD1. There are 15 residues in the CDR3. Germline CDR1 is SGHTA and CDR2 is FQGNSA. Trimming removed 3 bases from V and 0 bases from J; junction bases left unmatched: 4. CDR3: CASSFSTGLNTEAFF. The CDR3 DNA sequence: TGTGCCAGCAGCTTCTCGACAGGGTTGAACACTGAAGCTTTCTTT.

The V call is TRBV10-1, the J call TRBJ2-1, with 8 bases matching TRBD2. V was clipped by 2 bases and J by 6 bases; unmatched bases: 6. The CDR3 loop spans 15 amino acids. CDR1 and CDR2 (germline): WNHNN, SYGVQD (reference sequence). The CDR3 sequence is CASSESRGGLNEQFF. CDR3 DNA sequence: TGCGCCAGCAGTGAGAGTCGGGGGGGGCTCAATGAGCAGTTCTTC.

J is TRBJ1-5 and V is TRBV30, with no clear D. The CDR3 is 13 residues long. V was clipped by 1 base and J by 2 bases, with 6 bases between them. Germline values: CDR1 GTSNPN, CDR2 SVGIG (reference sequence). The CDR3 sequence: CAWSGSGNQPQHF. DNA for the CDR3: TGTGCCTGGAGTGGATCGGGCAATCAGCCCCAGCATTTT.

V and J are TRBV6-1 and TRBJ2-2; a weak D match, TRBD1 (5 bases). This CDR3 contains 13 residues. The germline gives CDR1 MNHNS, CDR2 SASEGT. V lost 10 bases, J lost 1 base, and 10 bases lay in between. CDR3 nucleotides: TGTGCCACCCATACAGGGAACACCGGGGAGCTGTTTTTT. This encodes CATHTGNTGELFF.

The chain employs TRBV4-1 and TRBJ1-1; weak D call: TRBD1 (5 bases). The CDR3 has 14 residues. Trimming stripped 5 bases from V and 3 bases from J, with 13 bases between. The germline CDR1 and CDR2 sequences are MGHRA and YSYEKL. Here the CDR3 DNA reads TGCGCCAGCAGCTACTGGGGGGGGTACACTGAAGCTTTCTTT. It is translated as CASSYWGGYTEAFF.

This chain links TRBV5-1 with TRBJ2-3; perhaps TRBD1 as D (6 bases). Deletions cut 1 base from V and 5 bases from J, with 14 bases between. The CDR3 contains 15 residues. In germline, CDR1 is SGHRS, CDR2 YFSETQ. CDR3 DNA: TGCGCCAGCAGCTTGAAGCGGACAGAAGGAGATACGCAGTATTTT. Protein sequence: CASSLKRTEGDTQYF.

Only a few counts were recorded for this clone. V and J are TRBV29-1 and TRBJ2-1; 7 bases line up with TRBD2. This CDR3 has 14 amino acids. Germline V gene sequence: CDR1 SQVTM, CDR2 ANQGSEA. V lost 8 bases to trimming and J lost 2 bases; unmatched junction nucleotides: 9. CDR3 bases: TGCAGCCTCACCACTAGCGAAACCTACAATGAGCAGTTCTTC. It codes for CSLTTSETYNEQFF.

The rearrangement joins TRBV21-1 to TRBJ2-7; TRBD1, the table's D call, was not compared with the DNA. TRBV21-1 has pseudogene status. The CDR3 loop spans 13 amino acids. Here the CDR3 DNA reads TGTGCCAGGGCCGGACAGATAATCTACGAGCAGTACTTC. Encoded protein: CARAGQIIYEQYF.

This sequence joins TRBV7-9 and TRBJ2-7; TRBD2 matches at 7 bases. Germline trimming cut 3 bases from V and 1 base from J; bases unmatched to any gene: 6. The V gene's germline CDR1 is SEHNR and CDR2 FQNEAQ (reference sequence). The CDR3 covers 15 residues. CDR3 sequence: CASSFVAGQSYEQYF. The CDR3 DNA reads as TGTGCCAGCAGCTTTGTAGCGGGCCAATCCTACGAGCAGTACTTC.

This clone was observed a handful of times. This chain links TRBV5-1 with TRBJ1-5; 8 bases fit TRBD1. The CDR3 consists of 15 residues. Trimming cost V 0 bases and J 6 bases; bases outside gene matches: 5. Germline values: CDR1 SGHRS, CDR2 YFSETQ. The CDR3 loop is CASSLVDRGAQPQHF. The CDR3, as DNA: TGCGCCAGCAGCTTGGTTGACAGGGGTGCTCAGCCCCAGCATTTT.

The rearrangement uses TRBV29-1 and TRBJ1-1, with D possibly being TRBD1 (5 bases). In germline, CDR1 is SQVTM, CDR2 ANQGSEA. V was cut by 7 bases and J by 4 bases, with 7 bases left in between. The CDR3 spans 10 residues. The CDR3 DNA follows: TGCAGCGGGGGGGGCACTGAAGCTTTCTTT. Its translation is CSGGGTEAFF.

The V and J genes are TRBV21-1 and TRBJ2-2; TRBD1, the table's D call, was not compared with the DNA. TRBV21-1 is given as a pseudogene. The CDR3 loop spans 15 amino acids. The CDR3 nucleotides read TGTGCCAGCAGGGCGGACAGGGAGAACACCGGGGAGCTGTTTTTT. It yields the protein CASRADRENTGELFF.